A selection of T cell receptor beta chains follows, all from one sample in a study of post-analysis software for immune sequencing data. Each CDR3 protein is one row after TCRdb ran MiXCR on the PCR reads. There are approximately 570,000 distinct CDR3 sequences in the sample; roughly 45% occur only once, and under 2% lies in the top ten. The source material was blood. These receptors were taken from a girl aged 5-17 years with multiple sclerosis. CDR3s include the opening cysteine and the closing phenylalanine or tryptophan. D genes are given only for firm matches. A clone size is listed for some rows: how often the clone was seen (once, few, many), or a class if it is expanded.

clone size,D gene,J gene,V gene,CDR3 protein,CDR3 DNA
.,.,TRBJ1-1,TRBV4-1,CASSQWSGEGTEAFF,TGCGCCAGCAGCCAATGGTCAGGGGAAGGAACTGAAGCTTTCTTT
.,.,TRBJ1-1,TRBV7-9,CASSLTNPWAFF,TGTGCCAGCAGCTTGACTAACCCGTGGGCTTTCTTT
.,.,TRBJ1-6,TRBV27,CASSFAQGEHSPLHF,TGTGCCAGCAGTTTCGCGCAGGGAGAGCATTCACCCCTCCACTTT
few,.,TRBJ2-5,TRBV24-1,CATSELQRALETQYF,TGTGCCACCAGTGAGCTACAGAGGGCTTTAGAGACCCAGTACTTC
.,.,TRBJ1-1,TRBV11-3,CASSPSGRGEAFF,TGTGCCAGCAGCCCAAGTGGCAGGGGTGAAGCTTTCTTT
.,TRBD1,TRBJ1-2,TRBV15,CATSTRQGRGGYTF,TGTGCCACCAGCACAAGACAGGGCCGTGGGGGCTACACCTTC
few,.,TRBJ1-2,TRBV5-1,CASSGNLGHDNYGYTF,TGCGCCAGCAGCGGAAATCTGGGACATGACAACTATGGCTACACCTTC
few,.,TRBJ2-7,TRBV5-6,CASSLRSAHYEQYF,TGTGCCAGCAGCTTGCGGTCCGCCCACTACGAGCAGTACTTC
once,TRBD2,TRBJ2-7,TRBV11-3,CASSPGTSGSNEQYF,TGTGCCAGCAGCCCCGGGACTAGCGGGAGTAACGAGCAGTACTTC
.,TRBD1,TRBJ2-7,TRBV6-6,CASRGDRGCYEQYF,TGTGCCAGCAGAGGGGACAGGGGTTGCTACGAGCAGTACTTC
few,TRBD2,TRBJ2-1,TRBV12-3/TRBV12-4,CASRGTSGARMWNEQFF,TGTGCCAGCAGGGGGACTAGCGGGGCTCGGATGTGGAATGAGCAGTTCTTC
many,.,TRBJ2-5,TRBV7-7,CASRPVGGETQYF,TGTGCTAGCAGACCGGTCGGAGGAGAGACCCAGTACTTC
.,.,TRBJ2-7,TRBV27,CASRRDAGRSYEQYF,TGTGCCAGCAGACGGGACGCGGGCAGGTCCTACGAGCAGTACTTC
few,.,TRBJ2-7,TRBV7-4,CASSPVVGTYEQYF,TGTGCCAGCAGCCCAGTGGTGGGGACCTACGAGCAGTACTTC
few,.,TRBJ1-6,TRBV12-3/TRBV12-4,CASSPPHSPLHF,TGTGCCAGCAGTCCGCCCCATTCACCCCTCCACTTT
.,.,TRBJ2-1,TRBV5-6,CASLLAPHNEQFF,TGTGCCAGCCTACTAGCCCCCCACAATGAGCAGTTCTTC
once,TRBD2,TRBJ2-7,TRBV20-1,CSAPPNGGADEQYF,TGCAGTGCTCCCCCTAACGGGGGGGCCGACGAGCAGTACTTC
.,TRBD1,TRBJ2-7,TRBV12-3/TRBV12-4,CASRDRDRVGEQYF,TGTGCCAGCAGGGACCGGGACAGAGTCGGCGAGCAGTACTTC
.,.,TRBJ2-5,TRBV15,CATSAHQETQYF,TGTGCCACCAGCGCTCACCAAGAGACCCAGTACTTC
.,TRBD1,TRBJ2-7,TRBV4-2,CASSQDGGQKYEQYF,TGTGCCAGCAGCCAAGATGGGGGACAGAAGTACGAGCAGTACTTC
.,.,TRBJ2-3,TRBV15,CATSGDPGPSLEDTQYF,TGTGCCACCAGCGGAGATCCCGGCCCGAGCCTCGAAGATACGCAGTATTTT
.,.,TRBJ2-2,TRBV7-2,CASSHGTNTGELFF,TGTGCCAGCAGCCATGGGACGAACACCGGGGAGCTGTTTTTT
.,.,TRBJ2-4,TRBV7-2,CASSSQPELQYF,TGTGCCAGCAGCTCACAACCCGAACTTCAGTACTTC
many,.,TRBJ2-1,TRBV4-1,CASSQDSGPYNEQFF,TGCGCCAGCAGCCAAGACAGCGGACCCTACAATGAGCAGTTCTTC
.,.,TRBJ1-5,TRBV30,CAWSAGQGNQPQHF,TGTGCCTGGAGTGCGGGACAAGGCAATCAGCCCCAGCATTTT
.,.,TRBJ1-1,TRBV12-3/TRBV12-4,CASSLQQGSGTEAFF,TGTGCCAGCAGCCTCCAACAGGGTTCGGGCACTGAAGCTTTCTTT
few,.,TRBJ2-5,TRBV29-1,CSVRPDDRETQYF,TGCAGCGTTCGACCCGATGACCGAGAGACCCAGTACTTC
.,.,TRBJ2-3,TRBV9,CASSPRGSSRGTDTQYF,TGTGCCAGCAGCCCCCGGGGGTCCTCACGGGGCACAGATACGCAGTATTTT
.,.,TRBJ2-3,TRBV4-2,CASSQDQFNTQYF,TGTGCCAGCAGCCAAGACCAATTCAATACGCAGTATTTT
few,.,TRBJ2-5,TRBV12-3/TRBV12-4,CASSLAIGASQETQYF,TGTGCCAGCAGTTTAGCGATCGGAGCATCCCAAGAGACCCAGTACTTC
.,.,TRBJ2-5,TRBV20-1,CSATGNQETQYF,TGCAGTGCAACAGGGAACCAAGAGACCCAGTACTTC
.,TRBD2,TRBJ2-1,TRBV15,CATSGGDGVGEQFF,TGTGCCACCAGCGGGGGGGACGGAGTTGGTGAGCAGTTCTTC
once,.,TRBJ1-6,TRBV10-3,CAISEDSNSPLHF,TGTGCCATCAGTGAGGACAGTAATTCACCCCTCCACTTT
few,.,TRBJ2-7,TRBV29-1,CSVGRGALSSYEQYF,TGCAGCGTCGGGAGAGGGGCCCTATCCTCCTACGAGCAGTACTTC
.,TRBD1,TRBJ1-6,TRBV7-6,CASSLRPGGQNSPLHF,TGTGCCAGCAGCCTCCGACCAGGGGGGCAGAATTCACCCCTCCACTTT
.,TRBD1,TRBJ1-5,TRBV5-5,CASSQGQGHQPQHF,TGTGCCAGCAGCCAGGGACAGGGTCACCAGCCCCAGCATTTT
.,.,TRBJ2-1,TRBV6-5,CASRPQEGDYNEQFF,TGTGCCAGCAGACCACAGGAAGGGGACTACAATGAGCAGTTCTTC
few,TRBD1,TRBJ2-7,TRBV9,CASSAPRAGQGSVEQYF,TGTGCCAGCAGCGCCCCAAGGGCGGGACAGGGATCTGTCGAGCAGTACTTC
few,.,TRBJ2-3,TRBV5-1,CASKGPSPRTDTQYF,TGCGCCAGTAAAGGGCCCTCGCCCAGGACAGATACGCAGTATTTT
few,TRBD2,TRBJ2-5,TRBV29-1,CSVEFLAGETQYF,TGCAGCGTTGAATTCCTAGCGGGAGAGACCCAGTACTTC
.,TRBD2,TRBJ2-7,TRBV6-5,CASSYGAAGGEQYF,TGTGCCAGCAGTTACGGGGCGGCGGGAGGCGAGCAGTACTTC
many,TRBD1,TRBJ1-4,TRBV12-3/TRBV12-4,CASSLGGGGEKLFF,TGTGCCAGCAGTTTAGGAGGGGGCGGTGAAAAACTGTTTTTT
.,.,TRBJ2-3,TRBV12-3/TRBV12-4,CASSRYGGRSTDTQYF,TGTGCCAGCAGCCGCTACGGGGGCCGAAGCACAGATACGCAGTATTTT
.,.,TRBJ1-4,TRBV7-8,CASSGGYTRGEKLFF,TGTGCCAGCAGCGGGGGGTACACCCGAGGGGAAAAACTGTTTTTT
.,.,TRBJ2-5,TRBV12-3/TRBV12-4,CASSSIKEQYF,TGTGCCAGCAGTTCCATTAAGGAGCAGTACTTC
.,.,TRBJ1-4,TRBV4-1,CASSQDEGYDEKLFF,TGCGCCAGCAGCCAAGACGAGGGATATGATGAAAAACTGTTTTTT
few,.,TRBJ1-2,TRBV27,CASSLSVQGGYGYTF,TGTGCCAGCAGTTTATCGGTCCAGGGAGGGTATGGCTACACCTTC
.,.,TRBJ1-1,TRBV4-1,CASSQDAQGRFFMNTEAFF,TGCGCCAGCAGCCAAGACGCACAGGGACGTTTCTTTATGAACACTGAAGCTTTCTTT
.,.,TRBJ1-3,TRBV12-3/TRBV12-4,CASSLLGHTPGNTIYF,TGTGCCAGCAGTTTACTGGGGCATACCCCCGGAAACACCATATATTTT
few,TRBD2,TRBJ2-3,TRBV10-2,CASSESRLAGGSTDTQYF,TGCGCCAGCAGTGAGTCAAGACTAGCGGGGGGTAGCACAGATACGCAGTATTTT
.,TRBD2,TRBJ2-1,TRBV7-4,CASSPTLAGGTNEQFF,TGTGCCAGCAGCCCGACTCTAGCGGGAGGGACCAATGAGCAGTTCTTC
.,TRBD2,TRBJ2-1,TRBV20-1,CSARRGRGEQFF,TGCAGTGCTAGACGAGGGAGGGGTGAGCAGTTCTTC
.,.,TRBJ2-3,TRBV4-2,CASSQDFRADTQYF,TGTGCCAGCAGCCAAGACTTTAGGGCAGATACGCAGTATTTT
few,TRBD1,TRBJ1-5,TRBV4-1,CASSQGQGNQPQHF,TGTGCCAGCAGCCAGGGACAGGGCAATCAGCCCCAGCATTTT
.,TRBD1,TRBJ2-5,TRBV5-1,CASSIGTEETQYF,TGCGCCAGCAGCATCGGGACAGAAGAGACCCAGTACTTC